Presented here are 14 T cell receptor beta chains from one specimen sequenced in a study of cytomegalovirus exposure and HLA in healthy donors. The PCR used 60 Vbeta and 13 Jbeta primers. The protocol was immunoSEQ multiplex PCR, while the TCRdb copy is restricted to in-frame clones and leaves out a portion. This sample has under 250,000 clones, with about 85% found just once. The sequenced material came from PBMCs. The receptors were sampled from a girl aged 2 to 9 in good health and CMV-seronegative.

J is TRBJ2-4 and V is TRBV21-1; TRBD1 is the table's D call and was not checked against the DNA. TRBV21-1 is a pseudogene locus. This CDR3 is built from 14 residues. This CDR3 reads CASTPGDRSNIQYF. The CDR3 DNA reads as TGTGCCAGCACCCCTGGGGACAGGTCCAACATTCAGTACTTC.

The J gene is TRBJ2-3, the V gene TRBV4-2; D not resolved. Trimming stripped 0 bases from V and 4 bases from J, with 5 bases between. The CDR3 has 13 residues. The germline V gene has CDR1 LGHNA and CDR2 YNFKEQ. The CDR3 region has the DNA TGTGCCAGCAGCCAAGAATCCGCAGATACGCAGTATTTT. Translated, it gives CASSQESADTQYF.

As regards this clone: The same CDR3 is also encoded by other DNA sequences in this sample. The V gene is TRBV4-1, the J gene TRBJ2-3; 12 bases are shared with TRBD2. Germline V CDR1 and CDR2: MGHRA, YSYEKL. This CDR3 has 15 residues. V lost 4 bases and J lost 1; bases outside the gene matches: 0. The CDR3 nucleotides are TGCGCCAGCAGCCGACTAGCGGGGGGCACAGATACGCAGTATTTT. Translating it yields CASSRLAGGTDTQYF.

This sequence joins TRBV19 and TRBJ1-6; D unclear. The CDR3 extends over 16 amino acids. CDR1 LNHDA and CDR2 SQIVND come from the germline V gene (reference sequence). Trimming left V 4 bases short and J 2 bases short, with 12 bases between. The CDR3 DNA sequence: TGTGCCAGTAGTACCTCCACCGGGACCTATAATTCACCCCTCCACTTT. It specifies CASSTSTGTYNSPLHF.

The sample holds a few counts of this clone. The chain employs TRBV7-6 and TRBJ1-1; D is unclear. Germline CDR1 reads SGHVS; CDR2 reads FNYEAQ. The CDR3 consists of 13 residues. V was pared by 2 bases and J by 2 bases, with 6 bases between. Here the CDR3 DNA reads TGTGCCAGCAGCTTACAGTTCAACACTGAAGCTTTCTTT. Protein product: CASSLQFNTEAFF.

The chain is built from TRBV7-8 and TRBJ2-1; 8 bases are shared with TRBD2. V was clipped by 3 bases and J by 10 bases; unmatched bases: 8. The CDR3 extends over 14 amino acids. Germline values: CDR1 SGHVS, CDR2 FQNEAQ. CDR3 region: CASSLGGLAGEQFF. Here the CDR3 DNA reads TGTGCCAGCAGCTTGGGAGGACTAGCCGGCGAGCAGTTCTTC.

The V call is TRBV10-3, the J call TRBJ1-2; tentative D call: TRBD1 (6 bases). The CDR3 has 14 residues. CDR1 and CDR2 (germline): ENHRY, SYGVKD. Trimming left V 4 bases short and J 4 bases short, with 13 bases between. The CDR3 region has the DNA TGTGCCATCAGTGGCCGGGGACAAACCTATGGCTACACCTTC. It yields the protein CAISGRGQTYGYTF.

The chain recombines TRBV7-2 with TRBJ2-3; 8 bases fit TRBD2. V lost 6 bases to trimming and J lost 5 bases; unmatched junction nucleotides: 13. Looked up from germline, CDR1 is SGHTA and CDR2 is FQGNSA. The CDR3 totals 16 residues. The CDR3, as DNA: TGTGCCAGCAGTCCTCGGGAGGGAGGCCTCGGAGATACGCAGTATTTT. Protein product: CASSPREGGLGDTQYF.

The chain employs TRBV9 and TRBJ2-2; a possible D gene is TRBD1 (6 bases). Trimming cost V 0 bases and J 6 bases, with 6 bases left between them. CDR1 SGDLS and CDR2 YYNGEE come from the germline V gene. The CDR3 runs to 13 residues. CDR3 bases: TGTGCCAGCAGCGTAGGGGGGCCCGGGGAGCTGTTTTTT. Its protein is CASSVGGPGELFF.

The chain carries TRBV27 and TRBJ1-3; D is unclear. Trimming shortened V by 7 bases and J by 2 bases, and 15 bases separated the two germline ends. The length of the CDR3 is 15 residues. CDR1 is MNHEY and CDR2 is SMNVEV in the germline V gene (reference sequence). The CDR3 sequence: CASKENLRPGNTIYF. DNA for the CDR3: TGTGCCAGCAAGGAGAATCTCCGGCCTGGAAACACCATATATTTT.

V is TRBV18 and J is TRBJ1-5; D is ambiguous. The CDR3 contains 12 residues. Germline V gene lookup returns CDR1 KGHSH and CDR2 LQKENI. Trimming shortened V by 0 bases and J by 8 bases, and 5 bases separated the two germline ends. In nucleotides, the CDR3 is TGTGCCAGCTCACCACCGCGAAAGCCCCAGCATTTT. Its translation is CASSPPRKPQHF.

In this sample, this clone turned up a few times. The rearrangement uses TRBV2 and TRBJ1-5; TRBD1 matches at 7 bases. Germline V gives CDR1 SNHLY, CDR2 FYNNEI. The V and J ends lost 3 bases and 2 bases, in that order; junction bases with no gene match: 4. This CDR3 has 15 residues. CDR3 amino acids: CASSDMRGRNQPQHF. CDR3 bases: TGTGCCAGCAGTGATATGAGGGGGCGCAATCAGCCCCAGCATTTT.

The chain carries TRBV30 and TRBJ1-5; TRBD1 matches at 12 bases. In germline, CDR1 is GTSNPN, CDR2 SVGIG (reference sequence). V lost 3 bases and J lost 3; bases outside the gene matches: 24. The CDR3 has 22 residues. For the CDR3, the DNA is TGTGCCTGGAGCGCTAGCCCCAACCGGGACAGGGGGCGGAGGCTGTTCAATCAGCCCCAGCATTTT. Protein product: CAWSASPNRDRGRRLFNQPQHF. The entire variable domain, with the rest obtained from reference TRBV30 and TRBJ1-5, is as follows: SQTIHQWPATLVQPVGSPLSLECTVEGTSNPNLYWYRQAAGRGLQLLFYSVGIGQISSEVPQNLSASRPQDRQFILSSKKLLLSDSGFYLCAWSASPNRDRGRRLFNQPQHFGDGTRLSIL.

This sequence joins TRBV7-4 and TRBJ1-1, with D possibly matching TRBD1 (5 bases). The CDR3 is 16 amino acids. With 0 bases removed from V and 6 bases from J, the gap between germline ends came to 17 bases. Germline-derived CDR1 and CDR2 are SGHVT and SQSDAQ. CDR3 DNA sequence: TGTGCCAGCAGCTTAGCGCCTTTGGGGGGTTGGTCTGAAGCTTTCTTT. Its translation: CASSLAPLGGWSEAFF.